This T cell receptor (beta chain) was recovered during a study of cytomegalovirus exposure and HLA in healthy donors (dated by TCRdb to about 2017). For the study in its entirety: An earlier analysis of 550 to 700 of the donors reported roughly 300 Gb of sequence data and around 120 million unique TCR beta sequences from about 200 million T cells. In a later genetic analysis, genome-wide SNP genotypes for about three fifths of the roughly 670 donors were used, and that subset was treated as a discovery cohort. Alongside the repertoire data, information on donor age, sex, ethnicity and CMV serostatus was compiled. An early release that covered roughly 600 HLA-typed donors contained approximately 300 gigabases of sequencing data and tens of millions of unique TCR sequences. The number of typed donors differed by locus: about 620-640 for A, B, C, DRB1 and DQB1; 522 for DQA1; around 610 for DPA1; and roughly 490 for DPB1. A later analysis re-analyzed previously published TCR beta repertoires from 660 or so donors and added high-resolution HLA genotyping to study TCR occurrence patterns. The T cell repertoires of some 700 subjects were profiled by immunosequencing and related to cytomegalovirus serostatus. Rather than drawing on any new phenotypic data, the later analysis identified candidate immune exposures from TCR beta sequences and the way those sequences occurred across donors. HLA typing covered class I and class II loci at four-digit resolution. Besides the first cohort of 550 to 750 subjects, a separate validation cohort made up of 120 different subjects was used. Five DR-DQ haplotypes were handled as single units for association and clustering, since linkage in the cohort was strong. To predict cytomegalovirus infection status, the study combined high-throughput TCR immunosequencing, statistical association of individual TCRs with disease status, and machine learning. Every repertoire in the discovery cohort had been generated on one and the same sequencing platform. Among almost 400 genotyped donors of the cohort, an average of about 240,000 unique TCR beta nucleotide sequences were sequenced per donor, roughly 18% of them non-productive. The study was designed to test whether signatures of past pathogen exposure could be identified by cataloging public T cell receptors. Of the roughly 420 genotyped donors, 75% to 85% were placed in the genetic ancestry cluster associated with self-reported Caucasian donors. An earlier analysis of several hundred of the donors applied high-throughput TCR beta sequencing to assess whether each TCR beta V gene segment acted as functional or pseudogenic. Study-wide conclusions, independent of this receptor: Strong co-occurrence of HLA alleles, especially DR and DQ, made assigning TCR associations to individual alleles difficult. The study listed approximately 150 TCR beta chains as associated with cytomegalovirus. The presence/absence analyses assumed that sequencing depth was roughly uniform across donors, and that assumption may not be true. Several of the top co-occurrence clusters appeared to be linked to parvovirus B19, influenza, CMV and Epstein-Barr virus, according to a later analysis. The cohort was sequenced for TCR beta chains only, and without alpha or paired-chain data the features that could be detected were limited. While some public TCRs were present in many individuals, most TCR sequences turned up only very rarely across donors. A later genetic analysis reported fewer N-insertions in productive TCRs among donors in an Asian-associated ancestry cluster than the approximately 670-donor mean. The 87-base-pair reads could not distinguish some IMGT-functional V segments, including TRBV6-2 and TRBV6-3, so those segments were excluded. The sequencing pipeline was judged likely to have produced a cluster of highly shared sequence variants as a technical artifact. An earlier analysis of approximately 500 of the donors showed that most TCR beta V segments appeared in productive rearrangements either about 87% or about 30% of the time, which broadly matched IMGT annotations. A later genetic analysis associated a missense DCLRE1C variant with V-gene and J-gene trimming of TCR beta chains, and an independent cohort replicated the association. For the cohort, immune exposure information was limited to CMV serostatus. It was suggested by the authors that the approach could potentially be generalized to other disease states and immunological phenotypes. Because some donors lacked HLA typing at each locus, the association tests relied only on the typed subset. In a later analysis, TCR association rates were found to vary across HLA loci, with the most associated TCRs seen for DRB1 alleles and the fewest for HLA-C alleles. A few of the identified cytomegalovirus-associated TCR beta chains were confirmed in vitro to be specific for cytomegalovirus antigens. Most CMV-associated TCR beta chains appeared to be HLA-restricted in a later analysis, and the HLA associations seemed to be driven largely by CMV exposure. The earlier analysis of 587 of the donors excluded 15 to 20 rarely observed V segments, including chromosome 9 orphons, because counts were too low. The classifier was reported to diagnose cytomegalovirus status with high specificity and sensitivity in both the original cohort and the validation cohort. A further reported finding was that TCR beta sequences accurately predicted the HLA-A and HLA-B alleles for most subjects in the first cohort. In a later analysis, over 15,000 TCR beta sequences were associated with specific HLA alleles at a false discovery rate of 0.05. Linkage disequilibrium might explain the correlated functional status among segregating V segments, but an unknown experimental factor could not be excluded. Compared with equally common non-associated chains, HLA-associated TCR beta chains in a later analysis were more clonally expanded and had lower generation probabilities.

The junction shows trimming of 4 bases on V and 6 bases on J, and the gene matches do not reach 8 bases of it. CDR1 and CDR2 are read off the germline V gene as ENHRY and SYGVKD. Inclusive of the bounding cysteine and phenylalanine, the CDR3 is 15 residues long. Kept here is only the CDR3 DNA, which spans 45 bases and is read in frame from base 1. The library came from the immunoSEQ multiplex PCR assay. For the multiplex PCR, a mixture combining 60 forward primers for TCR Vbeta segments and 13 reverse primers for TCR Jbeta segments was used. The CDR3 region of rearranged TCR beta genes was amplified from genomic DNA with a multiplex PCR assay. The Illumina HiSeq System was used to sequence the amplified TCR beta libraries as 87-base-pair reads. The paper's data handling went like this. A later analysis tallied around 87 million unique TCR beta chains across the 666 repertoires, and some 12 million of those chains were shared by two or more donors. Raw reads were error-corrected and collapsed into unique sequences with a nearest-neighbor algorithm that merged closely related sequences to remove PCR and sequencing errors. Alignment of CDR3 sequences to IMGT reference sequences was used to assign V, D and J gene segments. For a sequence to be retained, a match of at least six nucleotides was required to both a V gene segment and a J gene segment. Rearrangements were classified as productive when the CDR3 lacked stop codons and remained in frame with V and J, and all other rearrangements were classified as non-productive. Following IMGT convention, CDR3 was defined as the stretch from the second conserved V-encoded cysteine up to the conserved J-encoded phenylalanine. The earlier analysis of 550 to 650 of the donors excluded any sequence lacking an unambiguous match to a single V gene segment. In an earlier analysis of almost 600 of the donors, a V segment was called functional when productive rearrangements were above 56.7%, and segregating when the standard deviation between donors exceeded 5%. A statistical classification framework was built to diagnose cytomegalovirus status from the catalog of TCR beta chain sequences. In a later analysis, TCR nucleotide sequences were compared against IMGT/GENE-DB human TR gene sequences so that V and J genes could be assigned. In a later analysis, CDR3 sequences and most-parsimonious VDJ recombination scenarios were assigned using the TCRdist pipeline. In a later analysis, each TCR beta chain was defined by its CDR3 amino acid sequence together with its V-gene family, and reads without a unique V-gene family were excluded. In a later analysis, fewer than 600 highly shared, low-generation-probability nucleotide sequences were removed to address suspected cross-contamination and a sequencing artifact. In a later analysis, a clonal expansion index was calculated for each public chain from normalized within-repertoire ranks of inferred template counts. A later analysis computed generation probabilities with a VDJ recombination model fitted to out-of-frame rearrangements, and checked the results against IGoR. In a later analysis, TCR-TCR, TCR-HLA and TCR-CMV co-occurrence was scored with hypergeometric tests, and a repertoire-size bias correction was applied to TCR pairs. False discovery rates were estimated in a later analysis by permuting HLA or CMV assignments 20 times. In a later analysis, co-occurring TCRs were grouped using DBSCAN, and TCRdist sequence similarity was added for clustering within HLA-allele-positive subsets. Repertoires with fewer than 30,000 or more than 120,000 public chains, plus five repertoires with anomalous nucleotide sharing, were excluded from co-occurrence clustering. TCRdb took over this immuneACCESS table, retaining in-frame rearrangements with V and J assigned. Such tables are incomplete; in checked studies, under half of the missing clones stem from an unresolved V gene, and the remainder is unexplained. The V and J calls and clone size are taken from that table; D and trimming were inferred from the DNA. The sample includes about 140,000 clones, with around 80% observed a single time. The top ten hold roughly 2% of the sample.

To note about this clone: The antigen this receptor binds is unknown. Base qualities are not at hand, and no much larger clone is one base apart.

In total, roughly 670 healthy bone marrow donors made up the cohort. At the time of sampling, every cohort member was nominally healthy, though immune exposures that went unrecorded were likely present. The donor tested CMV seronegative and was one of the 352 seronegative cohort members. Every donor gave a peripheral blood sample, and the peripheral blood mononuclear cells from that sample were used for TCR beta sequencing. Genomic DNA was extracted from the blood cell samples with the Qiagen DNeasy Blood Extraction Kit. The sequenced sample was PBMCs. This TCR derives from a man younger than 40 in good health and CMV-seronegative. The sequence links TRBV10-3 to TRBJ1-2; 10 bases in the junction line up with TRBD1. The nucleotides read TGTGCCATCAGTGTGACAGGGGGCTGGAGCGATGGCTACACCTTC. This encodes CAISVTGGWSDGYTF.